This TCR beta chain came from a study of blood T cells in healthy people across ages. With a J-beta primer mix and a sample-barcoded 5' primer, a second PCR ran about 6 to 11 cycles. Every cDNA was tagged by a template-switch adaptor with 12 random nucleotides. Each single sample gave us at least 3 million CDR3-containing paired-end reads. TCRdb re-analysed the 5' RACE reads in MiXCR, keeping a single row per CDR3 protein. Among some 1.4 million distinct CDR3 sequences listed, roughly 40% were seen once. A word on this clonotype: As yet, its antigen is unknown. One junction end disagrees with the germline gene, perhaps due to a read error.

Study-level points and caveats: Strong correlation existed between TCR beta diversity and naive T cell percentage. Roughly linear declines in TCR beta diversity per million T cells occurred with age.

This CDR3 is 14 amino acids long. CDR1 is MDHEN and CDR2 is SYDVKM in the germline V gene. V usage is TRBV28 and J usage is TRBJ2-1; 9 bases match TRBD2. This clonotype originated in a woman between 18 and 30 years old in good health. The source material was blood. CDR3 sequence (DNA): TGTGCCAGCAGTTCCTACCAAAAGGGCGGGAGGGTGGTCTTC. Amino acid sequence: CASSSYQKGGRVVF. Complete variable domain (other parts from reference TRBV28 and TRBJ2-1): DVKVTQSSRYLVKRTGEKVFLECVQDMDHENMFWYRQDPGLGLRLIYFSYDVKMKEKGDIPEGYSVSREKKERFSLILESASTNQTSMYLCASSSYQKGGRVVFGPGTRLTVL.